This T cell receptor (beta chain) was sequenced in a study of CD8 T cells in ankylosing spondylitis. V dropped 0 bases and J dropped 3 bases, with 12 bases sitting between them. CDR3 length: 16 amino acids. Germline CDR1 MNHEY, CDR2 SVGAGI. TCRdb re-derived calls from the 5' RACE reads in MiXCR, one entry per CDR3 protein. The profile shows about 360,000 distinct CDR3 sequences, 20% to 25% of them singletons. This TCR was sampled from a male donor with ankylosing spondylitis or in good health (not recorded which). The chain links TRBV6-5 to TRBJ1-5; D might be TRBD1 (6 bases). Sequencing input: blood, either unsorted or a sorted T cell fraction (not recorded which). CDR3: CASSYSRTAYNQPQHF. CDR3 DNA: TGTGCCAGCAGTTACTCCCGGACAGCTTACAATCAGCCCCAGCATTTT.